The rows below give T cell receptor beta chains drawn from one sample of a study of blood T cell repertoires in COVID-19. Sequencing was performed with immunoSEQ multiplex PCR; in TCRdb, only in-frame clones are kept and a portion is missing. The profile covers around 150,000 clones, with around 73% appearing a single time and approximately 9.9% taken by the ten largest. The sequenced material came from peripheral blood. Receptor source: a man between 60 and 75 years old who had recovered from COVID-19. The CDR3 runs from the conserved cysteine through the conserved F or W. Fields, in order: V gene, clone size, J gene, CDR3 protein. A clone size is listed for some rows: how often the clone was seen (once, few, many), or a class if it is expanded.

V gene: TRBV7-2; clone size: NA; J gene: TRBJ1-5; CDR3 protein: CASSDYFRDPNQPQHF
V gene: TRBV21-1; clone size: NA; J gene: TRBJ1-6; CDR3 protein: CARANDQGAEVDSPLHF
V gene: TRBV27; clone size: NA; J gene: TRBJ2-1; CDR3 protein: CASSLSFMSWTSGSHEQFF
V gene: TRBV5-1; clone size: NA; J gene: TRBJ2-5; CDR3 protein: CASRIRTGQETQYF
V gene: TRBV11-3; clone size: NA; J gene: TRBJ2-7; CDR3 protein: CASSGGQGPSYEQYF
V gene: TRBV5-6; clone size: NA; J gene: TRBJ2-7; CDR3 protein: CASSTAGGTGTYEQYF
V gene: TRBV11-2; clone size: NA; J gene: TRBJ1-6; CDR3 protein: CASSLEGQLYNSPLHF
V gene: TRBV3-1/TRBV3-2; clone size: NA; J gene: TRBJ1-1; CDR3 protein: CASSHRMGGGEAFF
V gene: TRBV4-1; clone size: NA; J gene: TRBJ1-2; CDR3 protein: CASSQTPGRDTGGYTF
V gene: TRBV18; clone size: NA; J gene: TRBJ2-7; CDR3 protein: CASSLSGQGFNEQYF
V gene: TRBV9; clone size: NA; J gene: TRBJ2-2; CDR3 protein: CASSVRQEDTGELFF
V gene: TRBV6-2/TRBV6-3; clone size: once; J gene: TRBJ1-1; CDR3 protein: CASSYFSGEGTEAFF
V gene: TRBV28; clone size: once; J gene: TRBJ1-4; CDR3 protein: CASSTQGPNEKLFF
V gene: TRBV27; clone size: NA; J gene: TRBJ1-2; CDR3 protein: CASSRTGSRTGGYTF
V gene: TRBV7-9; clone size: NA; J gene: TRBJ1-3; CDR3 protein: CASSAGQGAHSGNTIYF
V gene: TRBV4-2; clone size: NA; J gene: TRBJ2-5; CDR3 protein: CASSLLPSGGAGETQYF
V gene: TRBV7-8; clone size: NA; J gene: TRBJ2-2; CDR3 protein: CASSPAGLANTGELFF
V gene: TRBV30; clone size: NA; J gene: TRBJ1-2; CDR3 protein: CAWSAGQGHGYTF
V gene: TRBV19; clone size: NA; J gene: TRBJ2-5; CDR3 protein: CASSFTTGTGETQTQYF
V gene: TRBV11-2; clone size: NA; J gene: TRBJ2-7; CDR3 protein: CASSLSRGQGPAGEQYF
V gene: TRBV19; clone size: NA; J gene: TRBJ1-1; CDR3 protein: CASRTRGQNTEAFF
V gene: TRBV19; clone size: NA; J gene: TRBJ1-1; CDR3 protein: CASSYRPMNTEAFF
V gene: TRBV27; clone size: NA; J gene: TRBJ1-5; CDR3 protein: CASSLSAGQVQPQHF
V gene: TRBV27; clone size: NA; J gene: TRBJ2-5; CDR3 protein: CASSPRLAGGLKTQYF
V gene: TRBV2; clone size: NA; J gene: TRBJ2-4; CDR3 protein: CASTYRVRDIQYF
V gene: TRBV28; clone size: NA; J gene: TRBJ2-1; CDR3 protein: CASQTGVFNEQFF
V gene: TRBV7-8; clone size: NA; J gene: TRBJ2-5; CDR3 protein: CASSADRGETQYF
V gene: TRBV30; clone size: NA; J gene: TRBJ1-5; CDR3 protein: CAWSGERDQPQHF
V gene: TRBV19; clone size: NA; J gene: TRBJ1-2; CDR3 protein: CASKAGFGSYTF
V gene: TRBV5-1; clone size: NA; J gene: TRBJ2-4; CDR3 protein: CASSPSFDSLGLAKNIQYF
V gene: TRBV29-1; clone size: NA; J gene: TRBJ1-3; CDR3 protein: CSVALSEGFSGNTIYF
V gene: TRBV18; clone size: few; J gene: TRBJ2-2; CDR3 protein: CASSPRQGDGELFF
V gene: TRBV28; clone size: NA; J gene: TRBJ2-1; CDR3 protein: CASSLRQGRAEQFF
V gene: TRBV5-5; clone size: NA; J gene: TRBJ2-2; CDR3 protein: CASRQDYKVGELFF
V gene: TRBV10-2; clone size: NA; J gene: TRBJ1-2; CDR3 protein: CASKISGTGNYGYTF
V gene: TRBV19; clone size: NA; J gene: TRBJ2-1; CDR3 protein: CASSSAGSSYNEQFF
V gene: TRBV5-4; clone size: NA; J gene: TRBJ2-1; CDR3 protein: CASSLGTSGQRYNEQFF
V gene: TRBV20-1; clone size: NA; J gene: TRBJ1-1; CDR3 protein: CSASPGGAFF
V gene: TRBV3-1/TRBV3-2; clone size: once; J gene: TRBJ2-1; CDR3 protein: CASTKGAGFLFF
V gene: TRBV5-6; clone size: NA; J gene: TRBJ1-1; CDR3 protein: CASSRPRGNTEAFF
V gene: TRBV2; clone size: NA; J gene: TRBJ2-1; CDR3 protein: CATGRESYNEQFF
V gene: TRBV28; clone size: few; J gene: TRBJ2-7; CDR3 protein: CASSSYGLASYEQYF
V gene: TRBV28; clone size: NA; J gene: TRBJ1-5; CDR3 protein: CASRDQGNQPQHF
V gene: TRBV6-2/TRBV6-3; clone size: NA; J gene: TRBJ2-3; CDR3 protein: CASSYSSGEAGDTQYF
V gene: TRBV11-2; clone size: NA; J gene: TRBJ1-1; CDR3 protein: CASSLDWGIGGNTEAFF
V gene: TRBV4-2; clone size: NA; J gene: TRBJ1-2; CDR3 protein: CASSQTDRDPNYGYTF
V gene: TRBV5-1; clone size: NA; J gene: TRBJ2-5; CDR3 protein: CASSPTGYQETQYF
V gene: TRBV7-9; clone size: NA; J gene: TRBJ2-2; CDR3 protein: CASSARTGAGGELFF
V gene: TRBV19; clone size: NA; J gene: TRBJ1-1; CDR3 protein: CASSQGQQLNTEAFF
V gene: TRBV28; clone size: few; J gene: TRBJ2-1; CDR3 protein: CATEPRQSHEQFF
V gene: TRBV9; clone size: few; J gene: TRBJ2-5; CDR3 protein: CASSVGTTLQETQYF
V gene: TRBV6-2/TRBV6-3; clone size: NA; J gene: TRBJ2-1; CDR3 protein: CAISGAPEQFF
V gene: TRBV21-1; clone size: NA; J gene: TRBJ1-5; CDR3 protein: CASSPEGGDDQPQHF
V gene: TRBV18; clone size: few; J gene: TRBJ1-4; CDR3 protein: CASSQPGQGGEKLFF
V gene: TRBV5-1; clone size: NA; J gene: TRBJ2-7; CDR3 protein: CASSLSGQGAYEQYF
V gene: TRBV5-1; clone size: NA; J gene: TRBJ2-5; CDR3 protein: CASSVQGGGETQYF
V gene: TRBV18; clone size: NA; J gene: TRBJ1-1; CDR3 protein: CASSLLMDRANTEAFF
V gene: TRBV7-2; clone size: NA; J gene: TRBJ2-3; CDR3 protein: CASSPGLALDTQYF
V gene: TRBV10-3; clone size: NA; J gene: TRBJ2-1; CDR3 protein: CAISTSGITGEQFF